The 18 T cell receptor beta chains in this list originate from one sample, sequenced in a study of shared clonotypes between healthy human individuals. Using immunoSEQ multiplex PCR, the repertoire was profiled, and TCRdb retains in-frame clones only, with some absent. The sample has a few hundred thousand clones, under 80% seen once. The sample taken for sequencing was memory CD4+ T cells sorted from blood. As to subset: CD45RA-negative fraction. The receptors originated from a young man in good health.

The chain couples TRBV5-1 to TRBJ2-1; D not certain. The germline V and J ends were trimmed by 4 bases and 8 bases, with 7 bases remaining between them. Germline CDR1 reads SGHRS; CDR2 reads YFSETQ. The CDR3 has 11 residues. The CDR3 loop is CASSRSHEQFF. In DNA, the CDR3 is TGCGCCAGCAGCCGAAGCCATGAGCAGTTCTTC.

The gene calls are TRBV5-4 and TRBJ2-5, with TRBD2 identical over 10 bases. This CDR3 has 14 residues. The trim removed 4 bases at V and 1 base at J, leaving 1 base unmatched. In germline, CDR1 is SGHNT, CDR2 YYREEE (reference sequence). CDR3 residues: CASSRTSGQETQYF. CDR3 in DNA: TGTGCCAGCAGCCGGACTAGCGGCCAAGAGACCCAGTACTTC. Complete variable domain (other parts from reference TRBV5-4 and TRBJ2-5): ETGVTQSPTHLIKTRGQQVTLRCSSQSGHNTVSWYQQALGQGPQFIFQYYREEENGRGNFPPRFSGLQFPNYSSELNVNALELDDSALYLCASSRTSGQETQYFGPGTRLLVL.

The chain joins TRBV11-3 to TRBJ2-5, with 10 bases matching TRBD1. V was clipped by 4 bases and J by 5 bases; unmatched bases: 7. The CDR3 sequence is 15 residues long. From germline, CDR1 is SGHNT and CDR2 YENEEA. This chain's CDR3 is CASSSSTGGRETQYF. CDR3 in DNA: TGTGCCAGCAGCTCATCGACAGGGGGCCGGGAGACCCAGTACTTC.

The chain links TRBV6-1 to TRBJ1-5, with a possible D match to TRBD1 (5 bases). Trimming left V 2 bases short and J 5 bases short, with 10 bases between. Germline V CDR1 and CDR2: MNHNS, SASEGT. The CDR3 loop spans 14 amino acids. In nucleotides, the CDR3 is TGTGCCAGCAGTGAACAGGGAGAAGATCAGCCCCAGCATTTT. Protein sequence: CASSEQGEDQPQHF.

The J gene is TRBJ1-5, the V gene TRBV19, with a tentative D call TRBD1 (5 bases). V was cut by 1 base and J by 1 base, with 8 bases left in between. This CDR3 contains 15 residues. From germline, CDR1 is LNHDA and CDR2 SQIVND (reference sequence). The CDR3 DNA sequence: TGTGCCAGTAGTATAGGCCGGGACAGCAATCAGCCCCAGCATTTT. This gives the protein CASSIGRDSNQPQHF. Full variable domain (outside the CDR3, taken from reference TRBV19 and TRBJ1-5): DGGITQSPKYLFRKEGQNVTLSCEQNLNHDAMYWYRQDPGQGLRLIYYSQIVNDFQKGDIAEGYSVSREKKESFPLTVTSAQKNPTAFYLCASSIGRDSNQPQHFGDGTRLSIL.

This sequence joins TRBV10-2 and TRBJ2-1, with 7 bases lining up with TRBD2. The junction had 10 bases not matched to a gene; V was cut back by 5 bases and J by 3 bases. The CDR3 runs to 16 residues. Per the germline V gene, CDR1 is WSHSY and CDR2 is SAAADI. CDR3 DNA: TGCGCCAGCAGTCAACGGACTGGGGGGGACTACAATGAGCAGTTCTTC. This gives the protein CASSQRTGGDYNEQFF.

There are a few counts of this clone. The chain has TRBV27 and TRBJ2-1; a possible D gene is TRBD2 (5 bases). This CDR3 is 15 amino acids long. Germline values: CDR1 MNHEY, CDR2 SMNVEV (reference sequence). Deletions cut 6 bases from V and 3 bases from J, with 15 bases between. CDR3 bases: TGTGCCAGCAGATCCTTCGCGGGTTTCTACAATGAGCAGTTCTTC. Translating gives CASRSFAGFYNEQFF.

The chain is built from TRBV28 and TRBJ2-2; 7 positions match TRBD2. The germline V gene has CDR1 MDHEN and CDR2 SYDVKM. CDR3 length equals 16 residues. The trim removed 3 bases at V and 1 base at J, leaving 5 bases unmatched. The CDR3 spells CASSFESGMNTGELFF. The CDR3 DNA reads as TGTGCCAGCAGTTTCGAGAGCGGGATGAACACCGGGGAGCTGTTTTTT.

CDR3 sequence reads: CASRLAGGNNEQFF. The CDR3 region has the DNA TGTGCCAGTAGACTAGCGGGAGGGAACAATGAGCAGTTCTTC. V and J are TRBV2 and TRBJ2-1; 14 bases are a match to TRBD2. J was trimmed by 5 bases and V by 9 bases; bases with no gene match: 3. CDR1 SNHLY and CDR2 FYNNEI come from the germline V gene. The CDR3 is 14 amino acids.

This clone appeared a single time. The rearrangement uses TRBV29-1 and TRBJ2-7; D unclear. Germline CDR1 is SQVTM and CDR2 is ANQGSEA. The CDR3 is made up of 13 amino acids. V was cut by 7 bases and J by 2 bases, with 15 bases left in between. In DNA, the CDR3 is TGCAGCGCTAGGCCCAGTTCAACCTACGAGCAGTACTTC. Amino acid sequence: CSARPSSTYEQYF.

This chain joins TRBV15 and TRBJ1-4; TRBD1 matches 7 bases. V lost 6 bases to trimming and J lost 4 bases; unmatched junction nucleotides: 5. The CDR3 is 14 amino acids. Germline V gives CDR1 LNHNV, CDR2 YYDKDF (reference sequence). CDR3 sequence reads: CATSRDSLNEKLFF. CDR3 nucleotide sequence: TGTGCCACCAGTCGGGACAGCCTTAATGAAAAACTGTTTTTT.

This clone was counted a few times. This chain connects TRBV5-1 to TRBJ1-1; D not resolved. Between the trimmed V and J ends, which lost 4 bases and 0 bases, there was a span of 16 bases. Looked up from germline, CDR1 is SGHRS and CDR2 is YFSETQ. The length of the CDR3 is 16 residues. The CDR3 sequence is CASSPQPREMNTEAFF. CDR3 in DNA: TGCGCCAGCAGCCCTCAACCACGGGAAATGAACACTGAAGCTTTCTTT.

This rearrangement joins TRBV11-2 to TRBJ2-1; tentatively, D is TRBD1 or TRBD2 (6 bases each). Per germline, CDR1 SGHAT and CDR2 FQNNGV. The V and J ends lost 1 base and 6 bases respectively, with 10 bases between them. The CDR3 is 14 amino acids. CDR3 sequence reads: CASSLVQGGNEQFF. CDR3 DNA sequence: TGTGCCAGCAGCTTAGTACAGGGAGGCAATGAGCAGTTCTTC.

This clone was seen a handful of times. The CDR3 loop is CASSEGSAGNTEAFF. The CDR3 region has the DNA TGTGCCAGCAGTGAAGGGTCTGCAGGGAACACTGAAGCTTTCTTT. The V call is TRBV6-1, the J call TRBJ1-1; D is uncertain. CDR3 length equals 15 residues. Germline values: CDR1 MNHNS, CDR2 SASEGT. V was trimmed by 1 base and J by 1 base, leaving 10 bases between them.

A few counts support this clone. The CDR3 nucleotides read TGCGCCAGCAGCTTGTCGGTTGACAGCTATGGCTACACCTTC. Protein sequence: CASSLSVDSYGYTF. This chain links TRBV5-1 with TRBJ1-2, with D maybe TRBD1 (5 bases). This CDR3 has 14 amino acids. Germline lookup yields CDR1 SGHRS and CDR2 YFSETQ. Trimming took 1 base from V and 4 from J, leaving 11 bases between them.

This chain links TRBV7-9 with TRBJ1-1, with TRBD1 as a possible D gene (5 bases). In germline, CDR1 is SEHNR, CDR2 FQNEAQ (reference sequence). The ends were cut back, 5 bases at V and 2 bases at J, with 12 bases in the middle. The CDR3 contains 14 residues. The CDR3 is CASSPVGGNTEAFF. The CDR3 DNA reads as TGTGCCAGCAGCCCCGTGGGGGGAAACACTGAAGCTTTCTTT.

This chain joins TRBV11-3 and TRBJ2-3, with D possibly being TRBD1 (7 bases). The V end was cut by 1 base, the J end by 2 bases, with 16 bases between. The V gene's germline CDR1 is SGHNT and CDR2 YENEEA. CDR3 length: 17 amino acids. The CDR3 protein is CASSLGPGQDYTDTQYF. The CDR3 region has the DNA TGTGCCAGCAGCTTAGGTCCTGGACAGGACTACACAGATACGCAGTATTTT.

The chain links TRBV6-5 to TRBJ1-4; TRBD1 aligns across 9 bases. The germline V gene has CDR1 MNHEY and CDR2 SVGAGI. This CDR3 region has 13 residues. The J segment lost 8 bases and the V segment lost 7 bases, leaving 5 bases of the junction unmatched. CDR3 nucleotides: TGTGCCAGCACCGGGACAGGGTCCGAAAAACTGTTTTTT. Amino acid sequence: CASTGTGSEKLFF.